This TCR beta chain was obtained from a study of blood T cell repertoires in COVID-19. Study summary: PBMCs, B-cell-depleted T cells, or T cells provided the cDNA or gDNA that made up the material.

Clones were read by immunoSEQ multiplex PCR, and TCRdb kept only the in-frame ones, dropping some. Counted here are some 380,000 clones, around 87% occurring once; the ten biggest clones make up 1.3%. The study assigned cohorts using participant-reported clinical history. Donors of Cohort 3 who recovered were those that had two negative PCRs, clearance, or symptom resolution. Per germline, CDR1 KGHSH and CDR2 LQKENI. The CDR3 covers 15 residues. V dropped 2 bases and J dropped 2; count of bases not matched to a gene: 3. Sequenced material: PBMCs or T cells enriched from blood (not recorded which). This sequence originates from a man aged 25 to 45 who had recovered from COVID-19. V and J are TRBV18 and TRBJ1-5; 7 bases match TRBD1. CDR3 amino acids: CASSPRGLGNQPQHF. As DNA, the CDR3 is TGTGCCAGCTCACCAAGGGGGCTGGGCAATCAGCCCCAGCATTTT.